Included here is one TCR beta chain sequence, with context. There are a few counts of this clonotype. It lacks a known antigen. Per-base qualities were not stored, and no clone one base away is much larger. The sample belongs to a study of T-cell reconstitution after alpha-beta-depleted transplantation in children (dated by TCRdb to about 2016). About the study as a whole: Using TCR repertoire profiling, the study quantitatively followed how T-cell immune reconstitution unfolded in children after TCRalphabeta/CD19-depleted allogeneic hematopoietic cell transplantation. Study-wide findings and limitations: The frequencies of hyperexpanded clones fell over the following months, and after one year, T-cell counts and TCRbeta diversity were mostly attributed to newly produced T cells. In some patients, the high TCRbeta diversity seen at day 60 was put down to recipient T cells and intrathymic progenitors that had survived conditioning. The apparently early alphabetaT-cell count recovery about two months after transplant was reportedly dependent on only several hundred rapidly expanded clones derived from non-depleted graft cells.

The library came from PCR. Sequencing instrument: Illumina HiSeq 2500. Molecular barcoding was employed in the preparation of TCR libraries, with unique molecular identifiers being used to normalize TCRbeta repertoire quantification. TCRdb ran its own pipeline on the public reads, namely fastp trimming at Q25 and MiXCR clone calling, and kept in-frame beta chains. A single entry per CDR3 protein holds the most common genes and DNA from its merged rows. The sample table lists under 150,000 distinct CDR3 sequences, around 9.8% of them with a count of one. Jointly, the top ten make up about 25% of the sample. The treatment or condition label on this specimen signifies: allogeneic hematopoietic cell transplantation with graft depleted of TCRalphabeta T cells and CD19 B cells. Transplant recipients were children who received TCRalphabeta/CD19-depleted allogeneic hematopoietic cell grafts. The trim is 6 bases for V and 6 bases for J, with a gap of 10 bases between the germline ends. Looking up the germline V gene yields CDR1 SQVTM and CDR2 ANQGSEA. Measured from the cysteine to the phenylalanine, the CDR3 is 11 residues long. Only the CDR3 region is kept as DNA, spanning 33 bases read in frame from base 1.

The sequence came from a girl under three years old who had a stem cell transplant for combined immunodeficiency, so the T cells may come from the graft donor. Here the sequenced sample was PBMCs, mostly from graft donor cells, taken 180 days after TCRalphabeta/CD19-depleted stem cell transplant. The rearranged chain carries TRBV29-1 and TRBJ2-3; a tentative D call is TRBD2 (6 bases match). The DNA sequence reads TGCAGCGTCTCTAGCGTCGATACGCAGTATTTT. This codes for CSVSSVDTQYF.